This T cell receptor beta chain stems from a study of T cell repertoires in cytomegalovirus infection. Trimming stripped 5 bases from V and 5 bases from J, with 12 bases between. The CDR3 spans 13 residues. Germline loops: CDR1 SGHVS, CDR2 FNYEAQ. TCRdb used MiXCR to reprocess the reads, holding one entry per CDR3 protein. Of about 180,000 distinct CDR3 sequences listed, approximately 21% are singletons. Comment on this clonotype: The antigen remains undetermined.

V is TRBV7-6 and J is TRBJ1-1; D remains ambiguous. The receptor comes from a human donor in good health (CMV status not recorded). Some clones in this sample may be carry-over from other donors' samples. This material consisted of CD8+ T cells from cultured PBMCs, taken from culture after CMV antigen stimulation. The CDR3 region is CASSRGRTTEAFF. Written as DNA, the CDR3 is TGTGCCAGCAGCAGAGGACGTACGACTGAAGCTTTCTTT.